In its sample, the clone carrying this T cell receptor beta chain was seen many times. What it recognizes is unknown. Compared with germline, one end of the junction differs, possibly owing to a read error. The read ends 3 residues shy of where the CDR3 ends; the end is completed using the germline J gene. Produced via immunoSEQ multiplex PCR; TCRdb's table is partial and in-frame only. Observed in the sample are roughly 43,000 clones, none of them singletons. This sample stems from a study of T cell clonality in common variable immunodeficiency. Study results and limitations: Patient heterogeneity in the CVID cohort limited correlations between repertoire features and clinical complications.

CDR3 length equals 14 residues. Germline V gives CDR1 SSHAT, CDR2 FNYEAQ (reference sequence). The sample taken for sequencing was peripheral blood mononuclear cells. This TCR was recovered from a person aged 18 to 75 in good health. The chain links TRBV7-7 to TRBJ2-5; TRBD1 or TRBD2 may be the D gene (5 bases each). CDR3 bases read: TGTGCTAGCAGCTTAGCGCCCAGGGAAGAGACC. This codes for CASSLAPREET. The whole CDR3 is CASSLAPREETQYF.